This TCR beta chain was recovered during a study of T cells in Graves' hyperthyroidism and ophthalmopathy. Study results and caveats: In the analysis, a 13 V-J model separated ophthalmopathy from stable hyperthyroidism. Among thyroid clonotypes expanded above 0.001, most also appeared in blood.

Concerning this clonotype itself: The target antigen is unknown.

Exclusion criteria comprised uncontrolled infection, other autoimmune disease, pregnancy or lactation. Isolation of PBMCs was performed on 8 to 10 ml fresh peripheral blood. Between the trimmed V and J ends, which lost 2 bases and 4 bases, there was a span of 21 bases. Germline CDR1 is DFQATT and CDR2 is SNEGSKA (reference sequence). The CDR3 is 16 amino acids. From RNA transcripts, TCR beta CDR3 regions were amplified. HTBI primers were employed in a first-round RT-PCR of the TCR CDR3. TCRdb independently ran MiXCR on the multiplex PCR reads; one entry per CDR3 protein. This sample has about 520,000 distinct CDR3 sequences, with approximately 25% found just once.

The sample comprised blood. This clonotype was obtained from a woman aged 25-40 years with Graves' ophthalmopathy. The genes are TRBV20-1 and TRBJ2-7, with a tentative D call TRBD2 (5 bases). Here the CDR3 reads CSARQAGIIAPYEQYF. CDR3 sequence (DNA): TGCAGTGCTAGACAAGCCGGGATTATCGCACCGTACGAGCAGTACTTC.